The sequence of this T cell receptor beta chain was determined in a study of blood T cells in healthy people across ages. General study points: When one million T cells were used, diversity estimates were thought to be underestimates.

This clonotype has a handful of counts. Its antigen is not known. The germline V gene has CDR1 MRHNA and CDR2 SNTAGT. J was trimmed by 1 base and V by 6 bases; bases with no gene match: 7. The CDR3 spans 16 residues. Using a J-beta primer mix together with a sample-barcoded 5' primer, a second PCR was run for roughly 6 to 11 cycles. TCRdb called the 5' RACE reads again in MiXCR, with one record for every CDR3 protein. The table includes about 1,500,000 distinct CDR3 sequences, roughly 45% detected once. V gene TRBV6-4 combines with J gene TRBJ2-3; 10 bases fit TRBD2. This sequence was found in a woman between 18 and 29 years old in good health. Sequenced material: blood. The CDR3 region is CASSKSGLAGTDTQYF. CDR3 nucleotides: TGTGCCAGCAGCAAAAGCGGACTAGCGGGCACAGATACGCAGTATTTT.